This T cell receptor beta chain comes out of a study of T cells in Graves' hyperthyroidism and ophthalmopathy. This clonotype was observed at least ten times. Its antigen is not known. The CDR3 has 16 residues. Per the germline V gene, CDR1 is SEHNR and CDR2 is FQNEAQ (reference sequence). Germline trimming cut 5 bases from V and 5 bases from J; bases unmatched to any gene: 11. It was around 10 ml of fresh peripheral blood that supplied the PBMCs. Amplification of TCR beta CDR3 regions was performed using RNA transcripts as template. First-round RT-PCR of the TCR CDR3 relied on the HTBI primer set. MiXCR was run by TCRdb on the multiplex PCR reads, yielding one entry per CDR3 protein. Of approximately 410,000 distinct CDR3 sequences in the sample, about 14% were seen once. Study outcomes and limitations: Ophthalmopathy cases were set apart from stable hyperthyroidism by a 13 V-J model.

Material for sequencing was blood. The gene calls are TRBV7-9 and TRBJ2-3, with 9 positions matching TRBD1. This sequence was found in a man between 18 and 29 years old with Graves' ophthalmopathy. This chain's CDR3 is CASSTPRDRVKDTQYF. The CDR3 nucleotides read TGTGCCAGCAGCACCCCCCGGGACAGGGTTAAAGATACGCAGTATTTT.